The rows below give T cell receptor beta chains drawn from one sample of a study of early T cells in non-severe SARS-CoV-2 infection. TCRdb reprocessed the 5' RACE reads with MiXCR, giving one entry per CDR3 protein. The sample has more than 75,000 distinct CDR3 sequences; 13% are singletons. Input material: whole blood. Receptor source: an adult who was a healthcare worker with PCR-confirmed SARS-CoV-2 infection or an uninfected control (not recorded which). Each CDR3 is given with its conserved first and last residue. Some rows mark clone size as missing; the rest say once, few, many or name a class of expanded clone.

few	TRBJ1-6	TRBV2	CASSDYPVSSPLHF
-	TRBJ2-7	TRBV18	CASSPPAGYEQYF
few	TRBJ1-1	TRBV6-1	CASRTRGGNTEAFF
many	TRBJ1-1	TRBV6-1	CASTSDRFSNTEAFF
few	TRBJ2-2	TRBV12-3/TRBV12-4	CASSLRGVVGELFF
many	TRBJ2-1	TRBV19	CASSPSYSGFSVEQFF
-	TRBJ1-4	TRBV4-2	CASSRGQGETNEKLFF
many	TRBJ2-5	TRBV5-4	CASSSPRGTSQETQYF
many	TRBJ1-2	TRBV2	CASSLGTGTSYTF
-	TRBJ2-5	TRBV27	CTSSRRTLLETQYF
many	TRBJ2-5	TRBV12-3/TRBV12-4	CASSIQPVGAGEQETQYF
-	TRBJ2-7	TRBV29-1	CSGGDREQYF
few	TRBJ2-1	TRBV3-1	CASSPLGQGYNEQFF
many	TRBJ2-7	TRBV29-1	CSVDDGSYEQYF
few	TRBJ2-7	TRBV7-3	CASSLMSGSYEQYF
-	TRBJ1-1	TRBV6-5	CASSYILNTEAFF
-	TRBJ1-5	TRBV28	CASTPGQSHQPQHF
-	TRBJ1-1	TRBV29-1	CSVAGRSNTEAFF
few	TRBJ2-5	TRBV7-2	CASSLLRGGETQYF
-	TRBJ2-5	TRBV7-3	CASSTTGTGLQETQYF
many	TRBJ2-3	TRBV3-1	CASSQLAGGSDTQYF
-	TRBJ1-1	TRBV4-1	CASSQPGRTEAFF
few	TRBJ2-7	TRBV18	CASSSYQGLGSSYEQYF
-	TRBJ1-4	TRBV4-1	CASSHPQGSNEKLFF
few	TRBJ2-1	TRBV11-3	CASSPNRLAGGYNEQFF
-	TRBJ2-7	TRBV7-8	CASSSPGQGHSEQYF
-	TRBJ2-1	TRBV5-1	CASSLGPGTSGNEQFF
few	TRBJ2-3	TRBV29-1	CSVSTSASTDTQYF
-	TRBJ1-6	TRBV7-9	CASSHRDSFRRSPLHF
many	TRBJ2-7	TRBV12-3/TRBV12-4	CASSLGLGSDF
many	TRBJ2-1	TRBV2	CASSQTSINEQFF
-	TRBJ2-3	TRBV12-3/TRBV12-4	CASMASGEVNTQYF
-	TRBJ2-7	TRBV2	CASSDSGDYEQYF
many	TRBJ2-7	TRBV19	CASSPGPFYEQYF
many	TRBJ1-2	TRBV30	CACLVEGFANYGYTF
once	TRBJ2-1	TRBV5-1	CASSLGWYNEQFF
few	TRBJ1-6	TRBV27	CASSWGASYNSPLHF
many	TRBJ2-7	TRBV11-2	CASSPWTSGRAYEQYF
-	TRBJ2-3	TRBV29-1	CSVSRQGRTDTQYF
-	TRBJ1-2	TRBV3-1	CASSHSQGDYGYTF
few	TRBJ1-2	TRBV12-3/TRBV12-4	CASRYGTFYGYTF
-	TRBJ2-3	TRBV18	CASSLDVPPDTQYF
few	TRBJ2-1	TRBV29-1	CSVEGTGRSYNEQFF
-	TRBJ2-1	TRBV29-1	CSAQGGWSYNEQFF
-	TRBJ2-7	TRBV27	CASSASTGNPYEQYF
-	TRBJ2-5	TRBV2	CASRGQGALETQYF
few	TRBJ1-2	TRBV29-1	CSVWGPDSYGYTF
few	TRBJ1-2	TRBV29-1	CSASQVLNYGYTF